A single sample gave rise to the 4 T cell receptor beta chains below, sequenced in a study of low-dose radiotherapy and immunotherapy resistance in tumors. Time point given: after trial treatment. The treatment: LDRT plus nivolumab, ipilimumab, low-dose cyclophosphamide and aspirin (RACIN trial). Amplification, which lasted 20 PCR cycles, used a constant-region primer and V-primer adapter to amplify TCRs. TCRdb processed the reads anew with MiXCR; each CDR3 protein has one entry. The sample comprises about 52,000 distinct CDR3 sequences, approximately 31% of which are singletons, and approximately 8.4% rests with the top ten. The material was PBMCs, obtained after low-dose radiotherapy plus immunotherapy. Receptor source: a male donor with rectosigmoid adenocarcinoma.

This clonotype has a count of ten or more. This sequence joins TRBV11-2 and TRBJ2-7, with TRBD1 as a possible D gene (6 bases). From germline, CDR1 is SGHAT and CDR2 FQNNGV. The ends were cut back, 7 bases at V and 2 bases at J, with 12 bases in the middle. The CDR3 is 13 residues long. CDR3 coding DNA: TGTGCCAGCAATTCCCGGGACACCTACGAGCAGTACTTC. It is translated as CASNSRDTYEQYF.

The genes are TRBV19 and TRBJ2-6, with D unresolved. The CDR3 consists of 15 residues. The V gene's germline CDR1 is LNHDA and CDR2 SQIVND (reference sequence). V lost 8 bases, J lost 0 bases, and 11 bases lay in between. The CDR3 reads CASLDPSSGANVLTF. The DNA of the CDR3 is TGTGCCAGTCTCGACCCCTCCTCTGGGGCCAACGTCCTGACTTTC.

This rearrangement joins TRBV4-3 to TRBJ2-5; TRBD1 agrees at 11 bases. The CDR3 loop spans 17 amino acids. CDR1 is LGHNA, CDR2 YSLEER, per germline. V shed 4 bases and J 2 bases; nucleotides not matched to a gene: 9. CDR3 DNA: TGCGCCAGCAGCCCGAAACGAGGACAGGGGGCTCAAGAGACCCAGTACTTC. Residues: CASSPKRGQGAQETQYF.

The rearrangement uses TRBV6-1 and TRBJ1-2; possible D gene TRBD1, 5 bases. Germline CDR1 MNHNS, CDR2 SASEGT. The V end was cut by 3 bases, the J end by 4 bases, with 9 bases between. The CDR3 length is 13 residues. As DNA, the CDR3 is TGTGCCAGCAGTGAGGACAAGGGCTATGGCTACACCTTC. It is translated as CASSEDKGYGYTF.